The 18 T cell receptor beta chains below come from one sample, sequenced in a study of T cell responses to AZD1222 COVID-19 vaccine. The protocol was immunoSEQ multiplex PCR, while the TCRdb copy is restricted to in-frame clones and leaves out a portion. This sample yields 110,000 to 150,000 clones, of which less than 95% are seen a single time; 3.4% belongs to the top ten. The specimen comprised peripheral blood, sampled on day 0 of AZD1222 vaccination. These receptors all stem from an adult in good health.

The chain links TRBV4-1 to TRBJ2-3, with 8 bases lining up with TRBD1. The CDR3 has 16 amino acids. Germline trimming cut 2 bases from V and 5 bases from J; bases unmatched to any gene: 9. Germline values: CDR1 MGHRA, CDR2 YSYEKL. The CDR3 loop is CASSQTTGGLGDTQYF. DNA for the CDR3: TGCGCCAGCAGCCAAACCACAGGGGGACTCGGAGATACGCAGTATTTT.

CDR3 loop: CASSIGGYSYEQYF. The CDR3 DNA is TGTGCCAGTAGTATAGGAGGGTACTCCTACGAGCAGTACTTC. The chain employs TRBV19 and TRBJ2-7; maybe TRBD2 (5 bases). Germline V gives CDR1 LNHDA, CDR2 SQIVND (reference sequence). CDR3 length: 14 residues. The V end lost 1 base, the J end lost 0 bases, and 7 bases lay between the germline ends.

The chain carries TRBV10-1 and TRBJ2-6, with D perhaps TRBD1 (6 bases). This CDR3 comprises 18 residues. Germline CDR1 and CDR2: WNHNN and SYGVQD (reference sequence). V lost 8 bases and J 0 bases, leaving 20 bases between the germline ends. In DNA form, the CDR3 reads TGCGCCAGCGGGGACGACAGGCGAATGAGCTCTGGGGCCAACGTCCTGACTTTC. Amino acids: CASGDDRRMSSGANVLTF.

CDR3: CASSYDPGDYGYTF. The CDR3 DNA reads TGTGCCAGCAGTTACGATCCGGGCGACTATGGCTACACCTTC. The J gene is TRBJ1-2, the V gene TRBV6-5, with D unresolved. The CDR3 extends over 14 amino acids. Trimming removed 2 bases at V and 3 bases at J, with 10 bases between. The germline gives CDR1 MNHEY, CDR2 SVGAGI.

This chain uses TRBV14 with TRBJ2-7; perhaps TRBD1 as D (6 bases). CDR1 and CDR2 from the germline V gene are SGHDN and FVKESK. This CDR3 comprises 13 residues. V was clipped by 4 bases and J by 5 bases, with 12 bases between them. CDR3 region: CASSRGGAHEQYF. The CDR3 DNA follows: TGTGCCAGCAGCCGTGGGGGCGCACACGAGCAGTACTTC.

This chain joins TRBV27 and TRBJ2-1; 9 bases are shared with TRBD1. Germline V gene lookup returns CDR1 MNHEY and CDR2 SMNVEV (reference sequence). CDR3 length equals 12 residues. Trimming at V came to 8 bases and at J to 10 bases, leaving 6 bases not matched to a gene. The CDR3 region is CASGDRVGEQFF. Written as DNA, the CDR3 is TGTGCCAGCGGGGACAGGGTCGGAGAGCAGTTCTTC.

V gene TRBV14 combines with J gene TRBJ1-2; D not certain. The V gene's germline CDR1 is SGHDN and CDR2 FVKESK. V shed 0 bases and J shed 6 bases, with 17 bases lying between them. The CDR3 has 16 residues. CDR3 bases: TGTGCCAGCAGCCAAGAGCCCCCTATTCTGCCGGATGGCTACACCTTC. The encoded protein is CASSQEPPILPDGYTF.

This chain uses TRBV5-6 with TRBJ1-1; D is uncertain. V lost 1 base to trimming and J lost 10 bases, with 8 bases between them. This CDR3 spans 11 amino acids. The germline V gene encodes CDR1 SGHDT and CDR2 YYEEEE. CDR3 DNA sequence: TGTGCCAGCAGCTTGCCACCCGCAGCTTTCTTT. Protein product: CASSLPPAAFF.

V is TRBV12-3 or TRBV12-4 and J is TRBJ2-7; 7 bases match TRBD2. This CDR3 has 13 amino acids. J gave up 3 bases and V 1 base, and 0 bases lay outside the gene matches. The CDR3 protein is CASSLGGGYEQYF. The CDR3, as DNA: TGTGCCAGCAGTTTAGGGGGGGGCTACGAGCAGTACTTC.

V is TRBV19 and J is TRBJ2-7, with D possibly matching TRBD2 (7 bases). V lost 5 bases, J lost 4 bases, and 15 bases lay in between. CDR3 length: 14 amino acids. CDR1 and CDR2 (germline): LNHDA, SQIVND (reference sequence). CDR3 protein: CASSSGGGEYEQYF. The CDR3 nucleotides are TGTGCCAGTAGTTCAGGAGGGGGGGAATACGAGCAGTACTTC.

The chain employs TRBV7-8 and TRBJ1-1; D gene uncertain. Germline CDR1 and CDR2: SGHVS and FQNEAQ. Trimming took off 3 bases at V and 2 bases at J, with 19 bases between the two ends. The CDR3 loop spans 17 amino acids. CDR3 DNA: TGTGCCAGCAGCTTGTTTGGGAGTCGTCCGAGTAACACTGAAGCTTTCTTT. Encoded protein: CASSLFGSRPSNTEAFF.

This rearrangement joins TRBV9 to TRBJ2-1; D is ambiguous. The CDR3 totals 15 residues. Germline CDR1 and CDR2: SGDLS and YYNGEE. V was pared by 3 bases and J by 0 bases, with 10 bases between. CDR3 sequence (DNA): TGTGCCAGCAGCGCTCAAAGTAGCTCCTACAATGAGCAGTTCTTC. Amino acid sequence: CASSAQSSSYNEQFF.

This clone was picked up one time. The chain links TRBV9 to TRBJ2-6; the D is unclear. The V gene's germline CDR1 is SGDLS and CDR2 YYNGEE. V was pared by 0 bases and J by 4 bases, with 5 bases between. The CDR3 sequence is 14 residues long. The CDR3 nucleotides are TGTGCCAGCAGCGTAGACCCGGGGGCCAACGTCCTGACTTTC. The encoded protein is CASSVDPGANVLTF.

The chain recombines TRBV5-1 with TRBJ2-7; D is possibly TRBD2 (6 bases). Trimming shortened V by 2 bases and J by 0 bases, and 9 bases separated the two germline ends. This CDR3 has 14 residues. CDR1 is SGHRS and CDR2 is YFSETQ in the germline V gene. CDR3 protein: CASSLAGLSYEQYF. The CDR3 DNA reads TGCGCCAGCAGCTTAGCGGGCCTCTCCTACGAGCAGTACTTC.

The chain employs TRBV7-4 and TRBJ1-5, with a tentative D call TRBD1 (5 bases). Trimming shortened V by 1 base and J by 6 bases, and 10 bases separated the two germline ends. Germline CDR1 reads SGHVT; CDR2 reads SQSDAQ. This CDR3 contains 14 residues. DNA of the CDR3: TGTGCCAGCAGCTTAGGGGGGTCAGGTCAGCCCCAGCATTTT. Protein product: CASSLGGSGQPQHF.

The sample holds one count of this clone. This chain connects TRBV5-1 to TRBJ1-4; D is undetermined. The CDR3 has 14 amino acids. The germline V and J ends were trimmed by 0 bases and 2 bases, with 5 bases remaining between them. Germline V gene lookup returns CDR1 SGHRS and CDR2 YFSETQ. CDR3 protein: CASSLVGTNEKLFF. Written as DNA, the CDR3 is TGCGCCAGCAGCTTGGTGGGCACTAATGAAAAACTGTTTTTT.

The rearrangement uses TRBV5-6 and TRBJ1-1; perhaps TRBD1 as D (6 bases). The CDR3 is 16 amino acids. Trimming shortened V by 6 bases and J by 0 bases, and 18 bases separated the two germline ends. CDR1 is SGHDT, CDR2 YYEEEE, per germline. CDR3 loop: CASIQVGGAVNTEAFF. DNA of the CDR3: TGTGCCAGCATCCAAGTGGGGGGCGCGGTGAACACTGAAGCTTTCTTT.

The rearrangement links TRBV2 to TRBJ2-4, with D uncertain. CDR3 length equals 14 residues. Looked up from germline, CDR1 is SNHLY and CDR2 is FYNNEI. V lost 4 bases to trimming and J lost 5 bases, with 12 bases between them. This CDR3 is CASSGSQNQNIQYF. CDR3 nucleotide sequence: TGTGCCAGCAGTGGTTCGCAGAACCAAAACATTCAGTACTTC.